Each of the 13 T cell receptor beta chains below was sequenced from the same sample in a study of blood T cell repertoires in COVID-19. The method was immunoSEQ multiplex PCR; TCRdb's version includes in-frame clones alone and lacks a portion of them. The data hold roughly 90,000 clones, with roughly 80% observed a single time. The source material was peripheral blood. The source is a woman over 75 with active or convalescent COVID-19.

The V and J genes are TRBV7-3 and TRBJ2-2; D is possibly TRBD2 (5 bases). Trimming removed 3 bases from V and 4 bases from J, with 18 bases in between. The CDR3 extends over 17 amino acids. Germline CDR1 and CDR2: SGHTA and FQGTGA. The CDR3 is CASSFLSERAGTGELFF. As DNA, the CDR3 is TGTGCCAGCAGCTTCCTTAGCGAGAGGGCCGGCACCGGGGAGCTGTTTTTT.

The rearrangement links TRBV5-1 to TRBJ2-1; TRBD1 matches at 7 bases. V lost 5 bases, J lost 6 bases, and 5 bases stayed unmatched. Germline V CDR1 and CDR2: SGHRS, YFSETQ. The CDR3 is made up of 13 amino acids. CDR3 sequence (DNA): TGCGCCAGCAGAGGGGACAGTGCCAATGAGCAGTTCTTC. Amino acids: CASRGDSANEQFF.

This sequence joins TRBV25-1 and TRBJ2-1; D perhaps matches TRBD1 (6 bases). Per germline, CDR1 MGHDK and CDR2 SYGVNS. The V gene lost 3 bases and the J gene lost 4 bases, with 13 bases spanning the gap. The CDR3 spans 15 residues. CDR3 amino acids: CASSDTRQAYNEQFF. Written as DNA, the CDR3 is TGTGCCAGCAGTGACACGCGACAGGCGTACAATGAGCAGTTCTTC.

This clone was seen a few times. The gene calls are TRBV7-9 and TRBJ2-5; D is perhaps TRBD2 (6 bases). Trimming left V 2 bases short and J 5 bases short, with 12 bases between. Germline loops: CDR1 SEHNR, CDR2 FQNEAQ (reference sequence). The CDR3 length is 14 residues. Here the CDR3 reads CASSLLAGPETQYF. In DNA, the CDR3 is TGTGCCAGCAGCTTATTGGCGGGGCCGGAGACCCAGTACTTC.

The rearrangement joins TRBV5-1 to TRBJ1-2; TRBD1 matches 8 bases. The V gene's germline CDR1 is SGHRS and CDR2 YFSETQ. The CDR3 length is 15 residues. After removal of 4 bases from V and 7 bases from J, the junction contained 12 bases not matched to a gene. CDR3 protein: CASSPDRGQMGGYTF. DNA of the CDR3: TGCGCCAGCAGCCCAGACAGGGGACAAATGGGTGGCTACACCTTC.

The rearrangement joins TRBV19 to TRBJ1-5; 10 bases are shared with TRBD1. This CDR3 is built from 14 residues. Germline trimming cut 5 bases from V and 2 bases from J; bases unmatched to any gene: 0. CDR1 and CDR2 (germline): LNHDA, SQIVND (reference sequence). The CDR3 bases are TGTGCCAGTAGTGGGACAGGGGGCAATCAGCCCCAGCATTTT. Residues: CASSGTGGNQPQHF. The full variable domain, completed using reference TRBV19 and TRBJ1-5, is DGGITQSPKYLFRKEGQNVTLSCEQNLNHDAMYWYRQDPGQGLRLIYYSQIVNDFQKGDIAEGYSVSREKKESFPLTVTSAQKNPTAFYLCASSGTGGNQPQHFGDGTRLSIL.

The J gene is TRBJ2-3, the V gene TRBV7-6; TRBD2 aligns across 8 bases. V lost 4 bases and J lost 4; bases outside the gene matches: 10. The CDR3 is 16 amino acids. CDR1 is SGHVS, CDR2 FNYEAQ, per germline. CDR3 protein: CASSSQPGGAADTQYF. CDR3 bases: TGTGCCAGCAGCTCCCAGCCCGGGGGGGCGGCAGATACGCAGTATTTT.

The chain has TRBV5-1 and TRBJ2-5, with 13 bases matching TRBD2. V trimming: 4 bases; J trimming: 3 bases; junction bases outside the gene matches: 3. Germline V gives CDR1 SGHRS, CDR2 YFSETQ. The CDR3 is 15 residues long. CDR3 residues: CASSLGLAGEETQYF. In DNA, the CDR3 is TGCGCCAGCAGCCTAGGACTAGCGGGGGAAGAGACCCAGTACTTC. Filled out from reference TRBV5-1 and TRBJ2-5, the complete variable domain reads KAGVTQTPRYLIKTRGQQVTLSCSPISGHRSVSWYQQTPGQGLQFLFEYFSETQRNKGNFPGRFSGRQFSNSRSEMNVSTLELGDSALYLCASSLGLAGEETQYFGPGTRLLVL.

The chain links TRBV4-3 to TRBJ2-1; TRBD2 is a possible D gene (6 bases). Trimming took off 2 bases at V and 3 bases at J, with 11 bases between the two ends. The CDR3 runs 15 residues. Germline V lookup: CDR1 LGHNA, CDR2 YSLEER. The DNA of the CDR3 is TGCGCCAGCAGCCAACAACCGGGACTCTACAATGAGCAGTTCTTC. Translating it yields CASSQQPGLYNEQFF.

This clone appeared once. This rearrangement joins TRBV28 to TRBJ2-7; weak D call: TRBD1 (5 bases). CDR3 length: 14 residues. CDR1 and CDR2 (germline): MDHEN, SYDVKM. V was cut by 4 bases and J by 5 bases, with 15 bases left in between. The CDR3, as DNA: TGTGCCAGCAGTTCAAACAGGTGGCTCCACGAGCAGTACTTC. This sequence encodes CASSSNRWLHEQYF.

This chain links TRBV20-1 with TRBJ2-1; weak D call: TRBD2 (5 bases). CDR1 is DFQATT, CDR2 SNEGSKA, per germline (reference sequence). V was shortened by 5 bases and J by 15 bases, with 17 bases between the two germline ends. The CDR3 loop spans 11 amino acids. In DNA form, the CDR3 reads TGCAGTGCTCATCAGACTATCCGACCGTTCTTC. This gives the protein CSAHQTIRPFF.

This chain links TRBV7-3 with TRBJ2-7, with 8 bases fitting TRBD2. Germline V gene lookup returns CDR1 SGHTA and CDR2 FQGTGA. CDR3 length equals 15 residues. J gave up 4 bases and V 2 bases, and 7 bases lay outside the gene matches. Here the CDR3 reads CASSLGPAGVYEQYF. In DNA, the CDR3 is TGTGCCAGCAGCTTAGGTCCAGCGGGGGTATACGAGCAGTACTTC.

V and J are TRBV24-1 and TRBJ2-6, with 7 bases identical to TRBD1. V trimming: 4 bases; J trimming: 4 bases; junction bases outside the gene matches: 6. CDR1 is KGHDR and CDR2 is SFDVKD in the germline V gene. The CDR3 is 16 residues long. The CDR3: CATSDRQGGGANVLTF. For the CDR3, the DNA is TGTGCCACCAGTGACCGACAGGGTGGCGGGGCCAACGTCCTGACTTTC.